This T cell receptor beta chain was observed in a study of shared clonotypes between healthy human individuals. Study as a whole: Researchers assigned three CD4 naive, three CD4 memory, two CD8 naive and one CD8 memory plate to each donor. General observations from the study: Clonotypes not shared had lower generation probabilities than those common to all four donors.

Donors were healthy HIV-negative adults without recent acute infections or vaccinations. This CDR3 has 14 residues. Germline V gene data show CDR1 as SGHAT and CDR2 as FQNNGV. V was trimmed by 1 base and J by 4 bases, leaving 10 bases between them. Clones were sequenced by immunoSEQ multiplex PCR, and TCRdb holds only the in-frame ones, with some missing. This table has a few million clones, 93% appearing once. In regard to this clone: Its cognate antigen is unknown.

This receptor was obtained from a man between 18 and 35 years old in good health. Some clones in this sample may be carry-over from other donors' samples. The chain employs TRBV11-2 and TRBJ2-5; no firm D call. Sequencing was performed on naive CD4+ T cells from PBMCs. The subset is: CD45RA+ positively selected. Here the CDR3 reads CASSLARTAETQYF. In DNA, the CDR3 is TGTGCCAGCAGCTTAGCACGTACGGCAGAGACCCAGTACTTC.